The clone carrying this T cell receptor beta chain was detected many times. Its specificity is not known. The entry originates in a study of T cells in Graves' hyperthyroidism and ophthalmopathy. General study results and limits: In validation, the model predicted ophthalmopathy. These predictions came a median 6.5 months before onset. Separating ophthalmopathy from stable hyperthyroidism was achieved by a 13 V-J model.

The germline V gene has CDR1 MNHNS and CDR2 SASEGT. The CDR3 covers 14 residues. Trimming pared 6 bases from V and 1 base from J, leaving 12 bases between. From RNA transcripts, TCR beta CDR3 regions were amplified. The primer set for the first-round RT-PCR of the TCR CDR3 was HTBI. TCRdb ran MiXCR on the multiplex PCR reads and lists one entry per CDR3 protein. The table lists fewer than 450,000 distinct CDR3 sequences, roughly 20% of them singletons, with around two fifths in the top ten. The study left out patients who had uncontrolled infection, other autoimmune disease, pregnancy or lactation. The chain has TRBV6-1 and TRBJ1-1; a weak D match, TRBD1 (6 bases). Sequenced: blood. The source is a man between 18 and 29 years old with Graves' ophthalmopathy. In nucleotides, the CDR3 is TGTGCCAGCAGGTACAGGGACGGGAACACTGAAGCTTTCTTT. This translates into CASRYRDGNTEAFF.